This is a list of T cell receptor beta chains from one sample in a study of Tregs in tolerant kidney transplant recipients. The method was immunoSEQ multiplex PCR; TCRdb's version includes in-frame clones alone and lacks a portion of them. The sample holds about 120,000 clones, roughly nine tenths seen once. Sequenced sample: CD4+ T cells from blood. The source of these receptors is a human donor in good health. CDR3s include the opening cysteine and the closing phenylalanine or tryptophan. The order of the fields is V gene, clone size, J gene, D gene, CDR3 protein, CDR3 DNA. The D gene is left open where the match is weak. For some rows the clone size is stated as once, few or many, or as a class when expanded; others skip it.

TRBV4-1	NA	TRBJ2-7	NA	CASSPYVAGSYEQYF	TGCGCCAGCAGCCCATACGTGGCCGGCTCCTACGAGCAGTACTTC
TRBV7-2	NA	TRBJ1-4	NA	CASTSDSHNEKLFF	TGTGCCAGCACCTCGGACAGCCATAATGAAAAACTGTTTTTT
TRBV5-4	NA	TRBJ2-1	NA	CASSLTGYNEQFF	TGTGCCAGCAGCTTGACAGGCTACAATGAGCAGTTCTTC
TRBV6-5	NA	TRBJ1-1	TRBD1	CASSYDRANTEAFF	TGTGCCAGCAGTTACGACAGGGCAAACACTGAAGCTTTCTTT
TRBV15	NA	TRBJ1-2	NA	CATSRDQPRIYGYTF	TGTGCCACCAGCAGAGATCAACCCCGGATCTATGGCTACACCTTC
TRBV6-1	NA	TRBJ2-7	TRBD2	CASEAGTSGSYEQYF	TGTGCCAGCGAGGCCGGGACTAGCGGATCCTACGAGCAGTACTTC
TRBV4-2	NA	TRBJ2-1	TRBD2	CASSQGWASGSIEQFF	TGTGCCAGCAGCCAAGGGTGGGCTAGCGGGAGTATTGAGCAGTTCTTC
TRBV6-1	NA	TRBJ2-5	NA	CATLGGAYYRETQYF	TGTGCCACCCTGGGGGGGGCGTATTATAGGGAGACCCAGTACTTC
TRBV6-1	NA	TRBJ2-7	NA	CASSEAGTDYEQYF	TGTGCCAGCAGTGAAGCTGGGACCGACTACGAGCAGTACTTC
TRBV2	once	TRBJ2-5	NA	CASSLSQETQYF	TGTGCCAGCAGCCTATCTCAAGAGACCCAGTACTTC
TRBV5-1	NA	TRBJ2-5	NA	CASSEAGSGGTETQYF	TGCGCCAGCAGCGAGGCCGGCAGCGGTGGAACGGAGACCCAGTACTTC
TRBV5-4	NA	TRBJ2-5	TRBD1	CASRADRGLETQYF	TGTGCCAGCAGAGCCGACAGGGGGCTAGAGACCCAGTACTTC
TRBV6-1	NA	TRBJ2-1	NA	CASSGRAPYNEQFF	TGTGCCAGCAGTGGCAGGGCCCCCTACAATGAGCAGTTCTTC
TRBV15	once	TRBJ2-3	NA	CATSRDPRTSTDTQYF	TGTGCCACCAGCAGAGACCCCCGGACTAGCACAGATACGCAGTATTTT
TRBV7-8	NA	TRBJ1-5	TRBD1	CASSPFTGTGRNSNQPQHF	TGTGCCAGCAGCCCCTTTACCGGGACAGGGAGAAATAGCAATCAGCCCCAGCATTTT
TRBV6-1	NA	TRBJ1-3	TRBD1	CASKGQALSGNTIYF	TGTGCCAGCAAGGGACAGGCCCTCTCTGGAAACACCATATATTTT
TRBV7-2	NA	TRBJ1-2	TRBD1	CASSLVGQGWYGYTF	TGTGCCAGCAGCTTAGTGGGACAGGGGTGGTATGGCTACACCTTC
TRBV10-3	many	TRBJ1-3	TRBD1	CAWKGDSFASGNTIYF	TGTGCCTGGAAAGGGGACAGTTTCGCTTCTGGAAACACCATATATTTT
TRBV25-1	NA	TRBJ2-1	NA	CASSDPISVDKQFF	TGTGCCAGCAGTGATCCTATTAGCGTGGATAAGCAGTTCTTC
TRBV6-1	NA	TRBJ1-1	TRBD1	CASRDRGTHTEAFF	TGTGCCAGCAGAGACAGGGGAACTCACACTGAAGCTTTCTTT
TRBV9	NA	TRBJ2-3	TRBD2	CASNRGLAADTQYF	TGTGCCAGCAACAGGGGACTAGCCGCAGATACGCAGTATTTT
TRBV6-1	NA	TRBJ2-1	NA	CASRPWDAGNEQFF	TGTGCCAGCAGACCTTGGGACGCCGGAAATGAGCAGTTCTTC
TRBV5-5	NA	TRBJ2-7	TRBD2	CASSRLAGPYDAEQYF	TGTGCCAGCAGCCGACTAGCGGGCCCATACGACGCCGAGCAGTACTTC
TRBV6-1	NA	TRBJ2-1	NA	CASLTGLAYNEQFF	TGTGCCAGTTTAACAGGTCTAGCCTACAATGAGCAGTTCTTC
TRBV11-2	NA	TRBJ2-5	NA	CASSSTQGETQYF	TGTGCCAGCAGCTCGACCCAGGGAGAGACCCAGTACTTC
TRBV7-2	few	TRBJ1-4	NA	CASSARGRGGGKLFF	TGTGCCAGCAGCGCCCGCGGACGGGGCGGTGGAAAACTGTTTTTT
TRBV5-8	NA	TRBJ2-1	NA	CASRPRGTNNEQFF	TGTGCCAGCAGGCCGAGGGGGACTAACAATGAGCAGTTCTTC
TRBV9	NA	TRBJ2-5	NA	CASSSGLSLETQYF	TGTGCCAGCAGTAGCGGCCTGAGTTTGGAGACCCAGTACTTC
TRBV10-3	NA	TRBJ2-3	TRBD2	CAISESRSSGRDTQYF	TGTGCCATCAGTGAGTCGAGGTCTAGCGGGAGGGATACGCAGTATTTT
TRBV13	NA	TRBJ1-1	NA	CASSLERQNTEAFF	TGTGCCAGCAGCTTAGAGAGACAGAACACTGAAGCTTTCTTT
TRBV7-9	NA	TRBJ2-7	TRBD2	CASSLGTSGTYF	TGTGCCAGCAGCTTAGGGACTAGCGGGACGTACTTC
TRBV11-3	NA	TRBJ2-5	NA	CASSPGPGWETQYF	TGTGCCAGCAGCCCGGGCCCGGGGTGGGAGACCCAGTACTTC
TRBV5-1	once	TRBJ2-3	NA	CASSTTGSDTQYF	TGCGCCAGCAGCACAACAGGGTCCGATACGCAGTATTTT
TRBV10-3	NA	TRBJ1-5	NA	CAIRGGSNQPQHF	TGTGCCATCAGGGGGGGGAGCAATCAGCCCCAGCATTTT
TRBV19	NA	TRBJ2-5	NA	CASSIAVSKETQYF	TGTGCCAGTAGTATAGCGGTTAGCAAAGAGACCCAGTACTTC
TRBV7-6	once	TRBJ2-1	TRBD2	CASSLAASGRRINEQFF	TGTGCCAGCAGCTTAGCGGCTAGCGGCCGGAGGATCAATGAGCAGTTCTTC
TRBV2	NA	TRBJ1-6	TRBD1	CASRSQGQGDSPLHF	TGTGCCAGCAGGAGCCAGGGACAGGGTGATTCACCCCTCCACTTT
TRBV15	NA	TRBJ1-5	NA	CATSAILSNQPQHF	TGTGCCACCAGCGCCATATTGAGCAATCAGCCCCAGCATTTT
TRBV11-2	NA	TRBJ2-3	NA	CASSLPGVHTQYF	TGTGCCAGCAGCTTACCGGGGGTCCATACGCAGTATTTT
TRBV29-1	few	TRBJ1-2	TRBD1	CSAVPTGNYGYTF	TGCAGCGCAGTCCCGACAGGGAACTATGGCTACACCTTC
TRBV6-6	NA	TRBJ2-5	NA	CASSPQLSRQETQYF	TGTGCCAGCAGCCCCCAGTTGAGCAGACAAGAGACCCAGTACTTC
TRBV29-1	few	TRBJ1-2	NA	CSVGGVSYGYTF	TGCAGCGTTGGGGGAGTTAGCTATGGCTACACCTTC
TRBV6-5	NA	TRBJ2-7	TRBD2	CASSYGGGGPHEQYF	TGTGCCAGCAGTTACGGCGGGGGGGGCCCTCACGAGCAGTACTTC
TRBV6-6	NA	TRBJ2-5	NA	CASSYSGALAQETQYF	TGTGCCAGCAGTTACTCCGGAGCGTTGGCCCAAGAGACCCAGTACTTC
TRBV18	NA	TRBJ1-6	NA	CASSPPERNSPLHF	TGTGCCAGCTCACCACCCGAAAGGAATTCACCCCTCCACTTT
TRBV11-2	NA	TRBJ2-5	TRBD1	CASSLERTGFIETQYF	TGTGCCAGCAGCTTAGAGAGGACAGGGTTTATAGAGACCCAGTACTTC
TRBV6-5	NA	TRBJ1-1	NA	CAAQGDTEAFF	TGTGCCGCCCAAGGGGACACTGAAGCTTTCTTT
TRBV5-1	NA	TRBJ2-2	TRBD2	CASKEAGEYTGELFF	TGCGCCAGCAAAGAGGCGGGAGAGTACACCGGGGAGCTGTTTTTT
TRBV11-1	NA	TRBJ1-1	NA	CASTRGGGTEAFF	TGTGCCAGCACCCGAGGGGGGGGCACTGAAGCTTTCTTT
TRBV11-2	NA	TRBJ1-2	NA	CASSFRNYGYTF	TGTGCCAGCAGCTTTAGAAACTATGGCTACACCTTC
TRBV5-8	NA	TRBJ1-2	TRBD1	CASSLAQGSRATYGYTF	TGTGCCAGCAGCTTGGCACAGGGGTCAAGGGCGACATATGGCTACACCTTC
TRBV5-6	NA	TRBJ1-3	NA	CASSWNAGPGNTIYF	TGTGCCAGCAGCTGGAATGCAGGGCCTGGAAACACCATATATTTT
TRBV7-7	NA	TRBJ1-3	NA	CASSSHRLGQYSNTIYF	TGTGCTAGCAGCTCCCACCGTCTCGGGCAGTATTCAAACACCATATATTTT
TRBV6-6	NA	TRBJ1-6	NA	CASSYSTVSPLHF	TGTGCCAGCAGTTACTCGACTGTCTCACCCCTCCACTTT
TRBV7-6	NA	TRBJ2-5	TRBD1	CASSLGTGQETQYF	TGTGCCAGCAGCTTAGGGACAGGCCAAGAGACCCAGTACTTC
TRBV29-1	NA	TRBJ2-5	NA	CSVPGGQETQYF	TGCAGCGTCCCCGGAGGGCAAGAGACCCAGTACTTC
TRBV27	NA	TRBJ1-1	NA	CASTLQTVGNTEAFF	TGTGCCAGCACCCTCCAGACAGTCGGGAACACTGAAGCTTTCTTT
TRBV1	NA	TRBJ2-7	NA	CTSSYYDTSSYEQYF	TGCACCAGCAGCTATTACGACACGAGCTCCTACGAGCAGTACTTC
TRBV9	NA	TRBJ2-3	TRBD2	CASSVVSGGTTDTQYF	TGTGCCAGCAGCGTAGTTAGCGGGGGGACCACAGATACGCAGTATTTT
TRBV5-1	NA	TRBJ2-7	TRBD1	CASSRDRGYEQYF	TGCGCCAGCAGCCGCGACAGGGGTTACGAGCAGTACTTC